This T cell receptor (beta chain) was identified in a study of CD8+ T cells in alopecia areata. TCR sequencing used cDNA made by reverse transcription of extracted RNA. Generated by immunoSEQ multiplex PCR, the TCRdb table keeps only in-frame clones and is missing some. The repertoire holds some 170,000 clones, with approximately 65% as singletons. V shed 4 bases, J shed 7 bases, and the junction held 7 bases outside the gene matches. In germline, CDR1 is GTSNPN, CDR2 SVGIG (reference sequence). The CDR3 extends over 14 amino acids. This chain connects TRBV30 to TRBJ2-2, with 9 bases aligning to TRBD2. The source of this sequence is a human donor with alopecia areata. The input for sequencing was CD8+ T cells sorted from blood, taken at week 0. The CDR3 region is CAWTRGGPSGELFF. The CDR3 nucleotides are TGTGCCTGGACGCGGGGGGGCCCGAGCGGGGAGCTGTTTTTT.